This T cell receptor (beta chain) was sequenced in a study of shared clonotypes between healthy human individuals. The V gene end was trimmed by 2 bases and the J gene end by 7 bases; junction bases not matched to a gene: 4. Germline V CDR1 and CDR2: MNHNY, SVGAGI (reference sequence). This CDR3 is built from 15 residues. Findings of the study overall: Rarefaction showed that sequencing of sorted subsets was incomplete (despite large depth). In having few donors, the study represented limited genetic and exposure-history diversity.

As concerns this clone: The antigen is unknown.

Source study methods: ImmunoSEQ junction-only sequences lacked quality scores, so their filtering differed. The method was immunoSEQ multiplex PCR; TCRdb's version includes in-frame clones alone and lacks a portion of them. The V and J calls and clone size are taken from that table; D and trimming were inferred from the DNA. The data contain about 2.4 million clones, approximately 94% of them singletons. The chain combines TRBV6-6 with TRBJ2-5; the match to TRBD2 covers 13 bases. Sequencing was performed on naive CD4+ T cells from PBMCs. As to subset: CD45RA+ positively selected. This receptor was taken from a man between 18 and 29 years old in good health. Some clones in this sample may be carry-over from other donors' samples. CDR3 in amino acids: CASSYRTSGSGTQYF. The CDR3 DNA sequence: TGTGCCAGCAGTTACCGGACTAGCGGGAGCGGGACCCAGTACTTC.